The TCR beta chain under discussion was sequenced for a study of OX40 agonist ivuxolimab in advanced cancers. Assay: immunoSEQ multiplex PCR; the TCRdb copy retains only in-frame clones and omits some. The data show tens of thousands of clones, about nine tenths seen once. The germline V and J ends were trimmed by 3 bases and 0 bases, with 12 bases remaining between them. CDR3 length: 17 amino acids. Germline V gene sequence: CDR1 KGHSH, CDR2 LQKENI. Notes on this clone: Its matching antigen is unknown.

Notes on the study in general: Nonresponders, in some cases, also had low normalized T-cell clonal expansion.

The chain has TRBV18 and TRBJ2-6; D possibly corresponds to TRBD2 (6 bases). Sample: CD4+ or CD8+ T cells sorted from blood, taken in a trial of the OX40 agonist ivuxolimab. The origin of this receptor is an adult with an advanced solid tumor such as melanoma, head and neck, liver or kidney cancer. CDR3 loop: CASSPSGLPSGANVLTF. The CDR3 coding sequence is TGTGCCAGCTCACCCTCGGGACTGCCCTCTGGGGCCAACGTCCTGACTTTC. Complete variable domain (other parts from reference TRBV18 and TRBJ2-6): NAGVMQNPRHLVRRRGQEARLRCSPMKGHSHVYWYRQLPEEGLKFMVYLQKENIIDESGMPKERFSAEFPKEGPSILRIQQVVRGDSAAYFCASSPSGLPSGANVLTFGAGSRLTVL.